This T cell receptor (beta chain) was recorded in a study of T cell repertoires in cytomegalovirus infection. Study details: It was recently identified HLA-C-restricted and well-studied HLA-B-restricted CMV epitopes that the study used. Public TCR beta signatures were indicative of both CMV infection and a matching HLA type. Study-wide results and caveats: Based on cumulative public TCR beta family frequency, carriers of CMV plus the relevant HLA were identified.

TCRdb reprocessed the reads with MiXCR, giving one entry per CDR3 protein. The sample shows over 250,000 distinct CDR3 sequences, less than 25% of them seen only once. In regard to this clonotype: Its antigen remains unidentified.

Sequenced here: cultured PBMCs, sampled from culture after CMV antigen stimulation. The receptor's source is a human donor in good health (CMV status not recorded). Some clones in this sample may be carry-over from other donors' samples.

The CDR3 is CASSLLQGFTEAFF. CDR3 sequence (DNA): TGTGCCAGCAGCCTATTACAGGGATTCACTGAAGCTTTCTTT. This chain joins TRBV5-6 and TRBJ1-1, with D possibly being TRBD1 (6 bases). CDR3 length equals 14 residues. Germline lookup yields CDR1 SGHDT and CDR2 YYEEEE. The V end lost 4 bases, the J end lost 4 bases, and 14 bases lay between the germline ends.